The 6 T cell receptor beta chains reported below all come from one sample, sequenced in a study of blood T cells in healthy people across ages. The second PCR ran about 6 to 12 cycles with a sample-barcoded 5' primer and J-beta primers. TCRdb re-derived calls from the 5' RACE reads in MiXCR, one entry per CDR3 protein. The sample records hundreds of thousands of distinct CDR3 sequences, roughly 58% being singletons. Specimen: blood. These receptors came from a man between 60 and 70 years old in good health.

This chain connects TRBV20-1 to TRBJ2-3; D may be TRBD1 or TRBD2 (5 bases each). Trimming cost V 7 bases and J 0 bases, with 11 bases left between them. Per germline, CDR1 DFQATT and CDR2 SNEGSKA (reference sequence). This CDR3 contains 13 residues. CDR3: CSGRDPSTDTQYF. In DNA form, the CDR3 reads TGCAGTGGCCGGGACCCAAGCACAGATACGCAGTATTTT.

The chain has TRBV7-2 and TRBJ1-2; D is ambiguous. Germline CDR1 SGHTA, CDR2 FQGNSA. Trimming left V 4 bases short and J 5 bases short, with 14 bases between. The CDR3 has 14 amino acids. CDR3 region: CASSSTAQPYGYTF. In nucleotides, the CDR3 is TGTGCCAGCAGCTCGACCGCACAGCCTTATGGCTACACCTTC.

This clonotype was counted only a few times. The chain joins TRBV10-3 to TRBJ1-5; 7 bases are shared with TRBD1. The CDR3 totals 13 residues. V lost 6 bases, J lost 5 bases, and 4 bases stayed unmatched. Germline CDR1 reads ENHRY; CDR2 reads SYGVKD. The CDR3 DNA reads TGTGCCATCAGACAGGGGCCGGATCAGCCCCAGCATTTT. Translating gives CAIRQGPDQPQHF.

The V gene is TRBV5-6, the J gene TRBJ1-4; the D is unclear. Germline V CDR1 and CDR2: SGHDT, YYEEEE. Between the trimmed V and J ends, which lost 4 bases and 2 bases, there was a span of 12 bases. There are 15 residues in the CDR3. The DNA for the CDR3 is TGTGCCAGCAGCCGGGGTCCCGGGACTAATGAAAAACTGTTTTTT. Protein product: CASSRGPGTNEKLFF.

This clonotype has a handful of counts. The chain uses TRBV27 and TRBJ1-6; 7 bases align to TRBD1. This CDR3 spans 16 amino acids. Germline loops: CDR1 MNHEY, CDR2 SMNVEV (reference sequence). Trimming removed 4 bases from V and 6 bases from J; junction bases left unmatched: 9. This CDR3 is CASSSLDRVRNSPLHF. The CDR3 DNA follows: TGTGCCAGCAGTTCCCTCGACAGGGTTCGTAATTCACCCCTCCACTTT.

This clonotype is a singleton in its sample. CDR3 region: CASSLGLAGSRTQYF. The CDR3 DNA reads as TGTGCCAGCAGTTTAGGGCTAGCGGGGTCTCGGACCCAGTACTTC. The V call is TRBV27, the J call TRBJ2-5, with TRBD2 matching over 9 bases. The CDR3 runs to 15 residues. After removal of 2 bases from V and 7 bases from J, the junction contained 8 bases not matched to a gene. Germline assignment: CDR1 MNHEY and CDR2 SMNVEV (reference sequence).